The T cell receptor beta chain under discussion was sequenced for a study of T cells in Graves' hyperthyroidism and ophthalmopathy. The wider study: Any treatment followed the collection of peripheral blood at initial diagnosis.

What was amplified from RNA transcripts were TCR beta CDR3 regions. In the first-round RT-PCR of the TCR CDR3, the HTBI primer set was used. TCRdb re-analysed the multiplex PCR reads in MiXCR, keeping a single row per CDR3 protein. This sample has roughly 180,000 distinct CDR3 sequences, with 9.4% found just once. This clonotype was counted at least ten times. The CDR3 contains 13 residues. In germline, CDR1 is SSHAT, CDR2 FNYEAQ (reference sequence). This TCR was sampled from a woman between 18 and 29 years old with Graves' hyperthyroidism that later progressed to Graves' ophthalmopathy. The V call is TRBV7-7, the J call TRBJ1-1; D unresolved. The sample comprised blood. CDR3 sequence reads: CPTGWEPSVKAFF. CDR3 DNA: TGTCCCACCGGGTGGGAACCCTCCGTAAAAGCTTTCTTT. The variable domain in full, with the rest retrieved from reference TRBV7-7 and TRBJ1-1, is GAGVSQSPRYKVTKRGQDVTLRCDPISSHATLYWYQQALGQGPEFLTYFNYEAQPDKSGLPSDRFSAERPEGSISTLTIQRTEQRDSAMYRCPTGWEPSVKAFFGQGTRLTVV.